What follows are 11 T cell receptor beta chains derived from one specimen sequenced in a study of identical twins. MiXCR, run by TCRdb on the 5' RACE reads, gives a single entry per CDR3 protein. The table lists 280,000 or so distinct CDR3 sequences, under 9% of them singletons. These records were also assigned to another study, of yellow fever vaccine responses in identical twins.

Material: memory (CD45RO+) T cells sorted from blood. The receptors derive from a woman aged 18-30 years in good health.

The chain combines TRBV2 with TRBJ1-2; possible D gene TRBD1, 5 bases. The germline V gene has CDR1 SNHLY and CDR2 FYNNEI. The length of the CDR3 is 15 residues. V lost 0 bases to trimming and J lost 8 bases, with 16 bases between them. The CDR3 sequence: CASSEALAAGDGYTF. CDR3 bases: TGTGCCAGCAGTGAAGCGTTAGCGGCGGGGGACGGCTACACCTTC.

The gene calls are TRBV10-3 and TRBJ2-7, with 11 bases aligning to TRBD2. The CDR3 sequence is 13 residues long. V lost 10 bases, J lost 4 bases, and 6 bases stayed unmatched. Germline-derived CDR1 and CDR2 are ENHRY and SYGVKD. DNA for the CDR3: TGTGCCACGCGACTAGCGGGACAGTACGAGCAGTACTTC. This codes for CATRLAGQYEQYF.

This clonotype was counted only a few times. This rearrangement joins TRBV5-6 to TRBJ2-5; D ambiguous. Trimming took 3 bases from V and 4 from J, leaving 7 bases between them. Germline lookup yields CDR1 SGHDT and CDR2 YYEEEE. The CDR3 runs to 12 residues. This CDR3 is CASSSTRETQYF. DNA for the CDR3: TGTGCCAGCAGCTCCACCAGAGAGACCCAGTACTTC.

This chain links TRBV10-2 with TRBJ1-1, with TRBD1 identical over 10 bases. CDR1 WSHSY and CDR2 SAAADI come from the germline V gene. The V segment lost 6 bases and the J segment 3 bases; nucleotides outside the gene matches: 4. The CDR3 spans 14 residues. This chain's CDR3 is CASRVGQGYTEAFF. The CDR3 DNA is TGCGCCAGCAGGGTGGGACAGGGGTACACTGAAGCTTTCTTT.

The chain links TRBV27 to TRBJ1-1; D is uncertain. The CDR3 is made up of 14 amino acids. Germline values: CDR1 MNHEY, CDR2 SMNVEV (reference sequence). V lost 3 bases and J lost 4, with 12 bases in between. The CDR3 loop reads CASSFGQSGTEAFF. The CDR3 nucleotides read TGTGCCAGCAGTTTCGGGCAATCGGGCACTGAAGCTTTCTTT.

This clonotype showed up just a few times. The CDR3 loop reads CSAREGGRRNEQFF. Here the CDR3 DNA reads TGCAGTGCTAGAGAGGGCGGGAGGAGGAATGAGCAGTTCTTC. The chain couples TRBV20-1 to TRBJ2-1, with 8 bases matching TRBD2. Losses at the gene ends were 0 bases for V and 7 bases for J; bases not matched to a gene: 5. Germline-derived CDR1 and CDR2 are DFQATT and SNEGSKA (reference sequence). This CDR3 region has 14 residues.

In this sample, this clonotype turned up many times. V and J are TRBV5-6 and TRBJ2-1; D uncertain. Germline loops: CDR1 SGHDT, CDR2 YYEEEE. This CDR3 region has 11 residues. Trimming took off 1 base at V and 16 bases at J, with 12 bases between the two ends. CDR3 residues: CASSLSRVRFF. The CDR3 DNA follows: TGTGCCAGCAGCTTGAGTAGAGTTCGCTTCTTC. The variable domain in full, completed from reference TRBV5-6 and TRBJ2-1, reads DAGVTQSPTHLIKTRGQQVTLRCSPKSGHDTVSWYQQALGQGPQFIFQYYEEEERQRGNFPDRFSGHQFPNYSSELNVNALLLGDSALYLCASSLSRVRFFGPGTRLTVL.

Written as DNA, the CDR3 is TGCAGTGCTACAACACCCAAGACAGGAGCCGAAGAGACCCAGTACTTC. Protein sequence: CSATTPKTGAEETQYF. This rearrangement joins TRBV20-1 to TRBJ2-5; D is perhaps TRBD1 (6 bases). Trimming left V 4 bases short and J 3 bases short, with 21 bases between. The CDR3 is 16 residues long. Looked up from germline, CDR1 is DFQATT and CDR2 is SNEGSKA (reference sequence).

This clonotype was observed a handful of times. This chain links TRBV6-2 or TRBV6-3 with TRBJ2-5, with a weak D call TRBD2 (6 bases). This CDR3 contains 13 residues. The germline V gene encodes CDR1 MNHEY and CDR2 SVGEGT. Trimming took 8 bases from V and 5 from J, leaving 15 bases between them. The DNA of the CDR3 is TGTGCCAGCGGAACTTGGAGGGATGAGACCCAGTACTTC. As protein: CASGTWRDETQYF.

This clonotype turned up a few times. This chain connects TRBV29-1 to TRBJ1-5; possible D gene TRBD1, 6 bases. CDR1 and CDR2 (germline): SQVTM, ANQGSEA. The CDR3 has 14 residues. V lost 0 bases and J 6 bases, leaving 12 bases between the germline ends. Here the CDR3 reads CSVEDGQGTQPQHF. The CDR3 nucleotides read TGCAGCGTTGAAGACGGGCAGGGGACTCAGCCCCAGCATTTT. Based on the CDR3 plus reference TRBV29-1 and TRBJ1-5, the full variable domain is SAVISQKPSRDICQRGTSLTIQCQVDSQVTMMFWYRQQPGQSLTLIATANQGSEATYESGFVIDKFPISRPNLTFSTLTVSNMSPEDSSIYLCSVEDGQGTQPQHFGDGTRLSIL.

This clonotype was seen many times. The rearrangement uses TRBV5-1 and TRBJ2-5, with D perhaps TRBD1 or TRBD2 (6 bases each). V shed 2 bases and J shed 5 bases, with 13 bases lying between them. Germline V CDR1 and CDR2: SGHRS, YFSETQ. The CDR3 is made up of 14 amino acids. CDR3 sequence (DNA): TGCGCCAGCAGCTTACAGGGAGGTCGGGAGACCCAGTACTTC. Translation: CASSLQGGRETQYF.